The next 4 T cell receptor beta chains were all read from a single sample in a study of T cells in Graves' hyperthyroidism and ophthalmopathy. The TCR beta CDR3 regions underwent amplification using RNA transcripts as the source. First-round RT-PCR of the TCR CDR3 relied on the HTBI primer set. TCRdb re-analysed the multiplex PCR reads in MiXCR, keeping a single row per CDR3 protein. The sample has 300,000 to 450,000 distinct CDR3 sequences, roughly 25% seen once; the top ten hold less than 75%. The sequencing input was blood. The source of these receptors is a man between 50 and 59 years old with Graves' hyperthyroidism.

This clonotype was counted between two and nine times. This rearrangement joins TRBV24-1 to TRBJ2-1, with 7 bases fitting TRBD1. Germline assignment: CDR1 KGHDR and CDR2 SFDVKD. V lost 7 bases, J lost 7 bases, and 9 bases stayed unmatched. This CDR3 is 14 amino acids long. CDR3 protein: CATSQTGTGNEQFF. As DNA, the CDR3 is TGTGCCACCAGCCAGACAGGGACGGGAAATGAGCAGTTCTTC.

This clonotype was seen only a few times. The chain recombines TRBV13 with TRBJ2-5, with a possible D match to TRBD1 (6 bases). Trimming cost V 5 bases and J 1 base, with 11 bases left between them. Germline V gene lookup returns CDR1 PRHDT and CDR2 FYEKMQ (reference sequence). This CDR3 has 14 residues. The CDR3 DNA reads TGTGCCAGCAGCCTACAACAGGGCCAAGAGACCCAGTACTTC. Its translation is CASSLQQGQETQYF.

The chain combines TRBV7-2 with TRBJ1-2; D is uncertain. Germline loops: CDR1 SGHTA, CDR2 FQGNSA. Trimming left V 3 bases short and J 4 bases short, with 9 bases between. This CDR3 contains 13 residues. DNA for the CDR3: TGTGCCAGCAGCTTGGGTGCCTCCTATGGCTACACCTTC. This gives the protein CASSLGASYGYTF.

This clonotype has a count of ten or more. The CDR3 loop reads CATSDRDLGEAFF. The CDR3 DNA sequence: TGTGCCACCAGTGATCGGGACCTAGGGGAAGCTTTCTTT. The V and J genes are TRBV24-1 and TRBJ1-1; TRBD1 might be the D (5 bases). CDR3 length: 13 amino acids. The germline V and J ends were trimmed by 3 bases and 8 bases, with 12 bases remaining between them. Germline V gene lookup returns CDR1 KGHDR and CDR2 SFDVKD.